The clone carrying this T cell receptor beta chain was counted only a few times. What it binds is not known. This specimen comes from a study of CD8 T cells in ankylosing spondylitis. Study results and caveats: Certain motif variants had earlier been reported in reactive arthritis synovial fluid and blood.

Quantitative 5'-RACE with molecular barcodes was used to make the TCR beta libraries. MiXCR was run by TCRdb on the 5' RACE reads, yielding one entry per CDR3 protein. The table shows 270,000 or so distinct CDR3 sequences, with roughly 18% occurring only once. Germline V gives CDR1 SGDLS, CDR2 YYNGEE. The CDR3 extends over 15 amino acids. Trimming took off 3 bases at V and 4 bases at J, with 13 bases between the two ends. This chain joins TRBV9 and TRBJ2-2; TRBD1 might be the D (6 bases). This TCR derives from a male donor with ankylosing spondylitis or in good health (not recorded which). The sample was blood, either unsorted or a sorted T cell fraction (not recorded which). Here the CDR3 reads CASSDGTKGTGELFF. For the CDR3, the DNA is TGTGCCAGCAGCGACGGGACAAAGGGCACCGGGGAGCTGTTTTTT.